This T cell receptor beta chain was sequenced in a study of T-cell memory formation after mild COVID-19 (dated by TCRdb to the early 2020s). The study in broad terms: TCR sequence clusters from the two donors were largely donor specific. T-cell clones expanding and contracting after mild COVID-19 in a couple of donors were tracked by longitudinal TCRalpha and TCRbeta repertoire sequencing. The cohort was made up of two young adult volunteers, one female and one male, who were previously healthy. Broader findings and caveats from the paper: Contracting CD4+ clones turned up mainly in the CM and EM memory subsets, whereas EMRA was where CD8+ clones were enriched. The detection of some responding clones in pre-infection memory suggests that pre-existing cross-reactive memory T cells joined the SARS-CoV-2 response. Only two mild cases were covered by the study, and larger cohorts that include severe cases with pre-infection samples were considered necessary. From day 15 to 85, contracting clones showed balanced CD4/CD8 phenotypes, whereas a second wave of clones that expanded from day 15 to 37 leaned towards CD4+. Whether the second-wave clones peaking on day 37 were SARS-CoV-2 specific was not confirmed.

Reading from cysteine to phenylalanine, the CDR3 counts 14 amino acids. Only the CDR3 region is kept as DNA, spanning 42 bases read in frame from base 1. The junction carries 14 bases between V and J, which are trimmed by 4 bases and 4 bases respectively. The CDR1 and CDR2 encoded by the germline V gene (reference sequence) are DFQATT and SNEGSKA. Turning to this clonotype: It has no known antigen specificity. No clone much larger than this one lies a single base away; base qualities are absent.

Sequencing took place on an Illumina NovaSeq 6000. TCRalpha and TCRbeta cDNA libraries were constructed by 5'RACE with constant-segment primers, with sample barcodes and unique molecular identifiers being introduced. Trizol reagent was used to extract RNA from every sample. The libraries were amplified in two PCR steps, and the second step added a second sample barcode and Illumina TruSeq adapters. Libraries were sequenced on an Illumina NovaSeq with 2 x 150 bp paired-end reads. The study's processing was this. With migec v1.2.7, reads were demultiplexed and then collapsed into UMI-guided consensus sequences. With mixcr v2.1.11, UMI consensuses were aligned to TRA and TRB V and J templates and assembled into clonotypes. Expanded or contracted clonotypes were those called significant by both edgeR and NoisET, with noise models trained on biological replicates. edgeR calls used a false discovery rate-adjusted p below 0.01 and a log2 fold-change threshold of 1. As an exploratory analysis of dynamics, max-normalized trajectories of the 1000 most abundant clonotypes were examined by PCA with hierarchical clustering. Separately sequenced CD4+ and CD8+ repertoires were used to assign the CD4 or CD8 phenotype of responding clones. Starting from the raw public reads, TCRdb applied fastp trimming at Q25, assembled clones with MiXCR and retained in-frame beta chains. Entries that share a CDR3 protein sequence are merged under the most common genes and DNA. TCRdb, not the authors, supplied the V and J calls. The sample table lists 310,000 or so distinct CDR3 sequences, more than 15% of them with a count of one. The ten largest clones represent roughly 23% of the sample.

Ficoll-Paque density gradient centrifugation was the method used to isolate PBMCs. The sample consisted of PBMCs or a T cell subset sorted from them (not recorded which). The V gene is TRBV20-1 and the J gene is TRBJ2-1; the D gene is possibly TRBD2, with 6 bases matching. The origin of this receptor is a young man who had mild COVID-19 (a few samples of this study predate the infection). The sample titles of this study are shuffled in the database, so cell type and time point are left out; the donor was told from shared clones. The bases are TGCAGTGCTACGCGGGGTCGCGGATACAATGAGCAGTTCTTC. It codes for CSATRGRGYNEQFF.